This is a list of T cell receptor beta chains from one sample in a study of OX40 agonist ivuxolimab in advanced cancers. The repertoire was sequenced with immunoSEQ multiplex PCR; TCRdb's copy has only in-frame clones and lacks some. The data contain fewer than 70,000 clones, less than 95% of them singletons. The sequenced sample was CD4+ or CD8+ T cells sorted from blood, obtained in a trial of the OX40 agonist ivuxolimab. All receptors derive from an adult with an advanced solid tumor such as melanoma, head and neck, liver or kidney cancer. CDR3s include the opening cysteine and the closing phenylalanine or tryptophan. Fields, in order: clone size, V gene, CDR3 length, D gene, J gene, CDR3 DNA, CDR3 protein. The D gene is left open where the match is weak. Size values are once, few and many counts, or a class for expanded clones, and some rows have none.

abundance: -; v_gene: TRBV19; len: 15; d_gene: -; j_gene: TRBJ1-3; CDR3nt: TGTGCCAGTACCCCCATCGACAGCTCTGGAAACACCATATATTTT; CDR3aa: CASTPIDSSGNTIYF
abundance: few; v_gene: TRBV7-9; len: 14; d_gene: -; j_gene: TRBJ1-5; CDR3nt: TGTGCCAGCAGCTTATCGGGATTCAATCAGCCCCAGCATTTT; CDR3aa: CASSLSGFNQPQHF
abundance: -; v_gene: TRBV2; len: 14; d_gene: TRBD1; j_gene: TRBJ1-5; CDR3nt: TGTGCCAGCAGTGGACGGACAGGGGCTCAGCCCCAGCATTTT; CDR3aa: CASSGRTGAQPQHF
abundance: -; v_gene: TRBV7-2; len: 14; d_gene: -; j_gene: TRBJ1-1; CDR3nt: TGTGCCAGCAGCTTAGTCAGTGAAGCCACTGAAGCTTTCTTT; CDR3aa: CASSLVSEATEAFF
abundance: -; v_gene: TRBV2; len: 14; d_gene: TRBD2; j_gene: TRBJ2-2; CDR3nt: TGTGCCAGCAGTGAAGGACTAGCCTCCGGGGAGCTGTTTTTT; CDR3aa: CASSEGLASGELFF
abundance: once; v_gene: TRBV30; len: 11; d_gene: -; j_gene: TRBJ2-7; CDR3nt: TGTGCCTGGAGGACCTTCTCCGAGCAGTACTTC; CDR3aa: CAWRTFSEQYF
abundance: -; v_gene: TRBV9; len: 16; d_gene: -; j_gene: TRBJ2-2; CDR3nt: TGTGCCAGCAGCGTAGCTGTAAGACTGGGCACCGGGGAGCTGTTTTTT; CDR3aa: CASSVAVRLGTGELFF
abundance: -; v_gene: TRBV6-5; len: 14; d_gene: -; j_gene: TRBJ2-4; CDR3nt: TGTGCCAGCAGCCGAGATTTAGCCAAAAACATTCAGTACTTC; CDR3aa: CASSRDLAKNIQYF
abundance: -; v_gene: TRBV30; len: 14; d_gene: -; j_gene: TRBJ1-1; CDR3nt: TGTGCCTGGATGGCGACACCGGGAGTCACTGAAGCTTTCTTT; CDR3aa: CAWMATPGVTEAFF
abundance: few; v_gene: TRBV18; len: 16; d_gene: TRBD1; j_gene: TRBJ1-1; CDR3nt: TGTGCCAGCTCACCACCAGGGATCAGGGGGGACACTGAAGCTTTCTTT; CDR3aa: CASSPPGIRGDTEAFF
abundance: -; v_gene: TRBV18; len: 15; d_gene: -; j_gene: TRBJ1-2; CDR3nt: TGTGCCAGCTCACCCACGGACAGTGCGCACTATGGCTACACCTTC; CDR3aa: CASSPTDSAHYGYTF
abundance: -; v_gene: TRBV7-9; len: 15; d_gene: -; j_gene: TRBJ1-4; CDR3nt: TGTGCCAGCAGCTCTCCTGACAGAGGCGATGAAAAACTGTTTTTT; CDR3aa: CASSSPDRGDEKLFF
abundance: -; v_gene: TRBV10-2; len: 13; d_gene: -; j_gene: TRBJ1-1; CDR3nt: TGCGCCAGCAGTGAACAGGAGAACACTGAAGCTTTCTTT; CDR3aa: CASSEQENTEAFF
abundance: -; v_gene: TRBV25-1; len: 15; d_gene: -; j_gene: TRBJ1-1; CDR3nt: TGTGCCAGCAGTGATTCCCGGGCAGGGATAACTGAAGCTTTCTTT; CDR3aa: CASSDSRAGITEAFF